The source of this TCR beta chain is a study of blood T cells in healthy people across ages. Using a J-beta primer mix together with a sample-barcoded 5' primer, a second PCR was run for roughly 7 to 11 cycles. TCRdb re-derived calls from the 5' RACE reads in MiXCR, one entry per CDR3 protein. The sample lists 700,000 to 900,000 distinct CDR3 sequences; about a quarter were seen once. This same sample was also part of a study on T cells of mothers and their children.

The sample comprised blood. The receptor was isolated from a boy aged 5-17 years in good health.

CDR3 loop: CSGKTSGAYNEQFF. The CDR3 nucleotides read TGCAGCGGGAAAACTAGCGGGGCCTACAATGAGCAGTTCTTC. The chain joins TRBV29-1 to TRBJ2-1, with TRBD2 matching 10 bases. The CDR3 is 14 residues long. Germline CDR1 and CDR2: SQVTM and ANQGSEA. J was trimmed by 2 bases and V by 7 bases; bases with no gene match: 5.